This T cell receptor beta chain was identified in a study of blood T cell repertoires in COVID-19. There are 15 residues in the CDR3. Trimming shortened V by 0 bases and J by 0 bases, and 9 bases separated the two germline ends. Germline loops: CDR1 LGHDT, CDR2 YNNKEL (reference sequence). Profiled with immunoSEQ multiplex PCR; TCRdb holds only in-frame clones, not every one. The sample gives 270,000 or so clones, approximately 91% of which show up once; 2.3% is in the top ten. The sample was PBMCs or T cells enriched from blood (not recorded which). The receptor was derived from a woman between 40 and 50 years old with acute COVID-19. V and J are TRBV3-1 (or the pseudogene TRBV3-2) and TRBJ2-7; D unclear. The CDR3 loop is CASSQDEAVSYEQYF. The CDR3 DNA follows: TGTGCCAGCAGCCAAGACGAGGCGGTCTCCTACGAGCAGTACTTC.